Described below is a single T cell receptor (beta chain) sequence and its context. Germline-derived CDR1 and CDR2 are SGHNT and YYREEE (reference sequence). The CDR3 runs 14 residues. V lost 1 base, J lost 1 base, and 6 bases lay in between. The sample comes from a study of T cell repertoires in ileal Crohn's disease. Clones were sequenced by immunoSEQ multiplex PCR, and TCRdb holds only the in-frame ones, with some missing. The data contain some 1,700 clones, roughly four fifths of them singletons. The TCR was taken from an adult with Crohn's disease. The chain has TRBV5-4 and TRBJ1-5; maybe TRBD1 (6 bases). Sequenced sample: ileal tissue. The DNA for the CDR3 is TGTGCCAGCAGCTTGCAGGGGAGCAATCAGCCCCAGCATTTT. Translation gives CASSLQGSNQPQHF.